One sample yielded the 24 T cell receptor beta chains listed below, sequenced in a study of a mutant IDH1 vaccine in newly diagnosed glioma (dated by TCRdb to the early 2020s). The library relied on the immunoSEQ multiplex PCR assay. The source is immuneACCESS, and TCRdb retained only in-frame sequences with V and J called. Part of the clones is not carried over; for the studies checked, unresolved V genes explain less than half of this, and the remainder is unexplained. In this sample the table shows approximately 35,000 clones, roughly nine tenths of which occur a single time. 4.8% of the sample is in the top ten clones. Sample time point, as interpreted from the label and publication: baseline, week 1 (first vaccination visit). The treatment or condition label of this sample denotes: pre-vaccination baseline after standard-of-care therapy. The specimen comprised PBMCs, sampled from a glioma patient treated with radiotherapy, temozolomide or both. These receptors were collected from a woman aged 40 to 50 with glioma.

As to this clone: The junction shows a germline mismatch at one end, possibly a read error. The J gene is TRBJ2-7, the V gene TRBV7-6; no clear D gene. The CDR3 is 11 amino acids. The germline V gene has CDR1 SGHVS and CDR2 FNYEAQ. As DNA, the CDR3 is TGCTCTAAAGAAGTCTCCTACGAGCAGTACTTC. This sequence encodes CSKEVSYEQYF.

In this sample, this clone turned up once. J is TRBJ2-7 and V is TRBV15; a weak D match, TRBD1 (6 bases). Germline-derived CDR1 and CDR2 are LNHNV and YYDKDF (reference sequence). The CDR3 length is 14 residues. V lost 4 bases to trimming and J lost 5 bases, with 15 bases between them. The CDR3 DNA is TGTGCCACCAGCACCCGCGTAACAGGGAACGAGCAGTACTTC. Amino acid sequence: CATSTRVTGNEQYF.

The chain couples TRBV2 to TRBJ2-3; a possible D gene is TRBD1 (6 bases). V dropped 7 bases and J dropped 5 bases, with 10 bases sitting between them. Looked up from germline, CDR1 is SNHLY and CDR2 is FYNNEI. This CDR3 spans 12 amino acids. The CDR3 protein is CASNRAEDTQYF. For the CDR3, the DNA is TGTGCCAGCAACAGGGCCGAAGATACGCAGTATTTT.

This clone was recorded only once. The chain joins TRBV11-2 to TRBJ2-1; D might be TRBD2 (7 bases). Germline lookup yields CDR1 SGHAT and CDR2 FQNNGV. V gave up 5 bases and J gave up 9 bases, with 23 bases separating them. The CDR3 totals 16 residues. The CDR3 DNA follows: TGTGCCAGCAGCCGGGGGACACGGGGGAGGGCTCCTGAGCAGTTCTTC. Its translation: CASSRGTRGRAPEQFF.

The chain couples TRBV5-5 to TRBJ2-1, with a tentative D call TRBD2 (5 bases). Per the germline V gene, CDR1 is SGHKS and CDR2 is YYEKEE (reference sequence). Trimming took off 4 bases at V and 8 bases at J, with 19 bases between the two ends. The CDR3 is 15 amino acids. In DNA form, the CDR3 reads TGTGCCAGCAGCCGCACTAGGACCTCCGTCGATGAGCAGTTCTTC. As protein: CASSRTRTSVDEQFF.

This clone was seen only a few times. V usage is TRBV29-1 and J usage is TRBJ2-2; the D is unclear. The ends were cut back, 5 bases at V and 8 bases at J, with 24 bases in the middle. Germline V gives CDR1 SQVTM, CDR2 ANQGSEA. This CDR3 has 16 residues. The CDR3 region is CSVKRVAGDFGGELFF. In nucleotides, the CDR3 is TGCAGCGTTAAAAGGGTGGCAGGCGATTTTGGTGGGGAGCTGTTTTTT.

The chain combines TRBV19 with TRBJ1-4, with a tentative D call TRBD1 (6 bases). Looked up from germline, CDR1 is LNHDA and CDR2 is SQIVND (reference sequence). The CDR3 is 17 amino acids. V was clipped by 6 bases and J by 0 bases, with 17 bases between them. The CDR3 protein is CASSDPGHPATNEKLFF. The CDR3 nucleotides are TGTGCCAGTAGCGATCCGGGACACCCTGCAACTAATGAAAAACTGTTTTTT.

The chain is built from TRBV27 and TRBJ1-5; 8 bases map to TRBD1. This CDR3 has 17 amino acids. V trimming: 2 bases; J trimming: 3 bases; junction bases outside the gene matches: 9. Germline V gene data show CDR1 as MNHEY and CDR2 as SMNVEV (reference sequence). CDR3 DNA: TGTGCCAGCAGTTTAAGGAGACAGGGGCGACACAATCAGCCCCAGCATTTT. Its translation is CASSLRRQGRHNQPQHF.

The chain has TRBV6-5 and TRBJ1-2; 9 bases match TRBD1. Germline-derived CDR1 and CDR2 are MNHEY and SVGAGI. This CDR3 spans 14 amino acids. The V gene end was trimmed by 5 bases and the J gene end by 8 bases; junction bases not matched to a gene: 9. The CDR3 region is CASSSSGTGKGYTF. The CDR3 DNA reads TGTGCCAGCAGTAGCTCTGGGACAGGGAAAGGCTACACCTTC.

The rearrangement uses TRBV5-1 and TRBJ2-2; D is undetermined. V lost 7 bases and J 3 bases, leaving 7 bases between the germline ends. This CDR3 comprises 12 residues. Germline values: CDR1 SGHRS, CDR2 YFSETQ. The CDR3 reads CASPLDTGELFF. The CDR3 DNA is TGCGCCAGCCCCCTAGACACCGGGGAGCTGTTTTTT.

The chain recombines TRBV6-5 with TRBJ1-1, with D maybe TRBD1 (5 bases). Trimming shortened V by 6 bases and J by 1 base, and 9 bases separated the two germline ends. The length of the CDR3 is 13 residues. CDR1 and CDR2 from the germline V gene are MNHEY and SVGAGI. The CDR3 sequence is CASRRDWNTEAFF. Written as DNA, the CDR3 is TGTGCCAGCAGAAGGGACTGGAACACTGAAGCTTTCTTT.

The V and J genes are TRBV20-1 and TRBJ1-4; D call uncertain. Germline CDR1 and CDR2: DFQATT and SNEGSKA (reference sequence). The CDR3 runs to 11 residues. The germline V and J ends were trimmed by 1 base and 7 bases, with 4 bases remaining between them. Here the CDR3 reads CSARVLEKLFF. The CDR3 DNA is TGCAGTGCTAGAGTGCTTGAAAAACTGTTTTTT.

The sample holds one count of this clone. V is TRBV4-1 and J is TRBJ2-7, with no clear D. This CDR3 is 15 amino acids long. Germline V lookup: CDR1 MGHRA, CDR2 YSYEKL. V lost 1 base and J 0 bases, leaving 10 bases between the germline ends. The CDR3 protein is CASSQAQFSSYEQYF. The CDR3 DNA follows: TGCGCCAGCAGCCAAGCCCAGTTTAGCTCCTACGAGCAGTACTTC.

The chain couples TRBV27 to TRBJ1-1, with TRBD1 identical over 8 bases. Germline V gene sequence: CDR1 MNHEY, CDR2 SMNVEV (reference sequence). The CDR3 sequence is 12 residues long. With 6 bases clipped from V and 5 bases from J, the junction kept 2 bases outside the gene matches. CDR3 DNA sequence: TGTGCCAGCAGCAGGACAGGGACTGAAGCTTTCTTT. It is translated as CASSRTGTEAFF.

The J gene is TRBJ2-1, the V gene TRBV7-2, with TRBD2 as a possible D gene (5 bases). Per germline, CDR1 SGHTA and CDR2 FQGNSA. The V and J ends lost 5 bases and 9 bases respectively, with 14 bases between them. This CDR3 is built from 13 residues. CDR3 sequence reads: CASSPSRRGEQFF. The CDR3 coding sequence is TGTGCCAGCAGCCCATCTCGTCGGGGTGAGCAGTTCTTC.

The chain couples TRBV30 to TRBJ1-4, with 7 bases fitting TRBD1. After removal of 2 bases from V and 3 bases from J, the junction contained 15 bases not matched to a gene. The CDR3 covers 18 residues. CDR1 and CDR2 from the germline V gene are GTSNPN and SVGIG (reference sequence). CDR3 in DNA: TGTGCCTGGAGTAAGGGGTCGACAGGGCTTAGAGCTAATGAAAAACTGTTTTTT. Translating gives CAWSKGSTGLRANEKLFF. Full variable domain (remainder filled in from reference TRBV30 and TRBJ1-4): SQTIHQWPATLVQPVGSPLSLECTVEGTSNPNLYWYRQAAGRGLQLLFYSVGIGQISSEVPQNLSASRPQDRQFILSSKKLLLSDSGFYLCAWSKGSTGLRANEKLFFGSGTQLSVL.

The chain carries TRBV5-1 and TRBJ2-1, with TRBD1 as a possible D gene (6 bases). Trimming pared 7 bases from V and 9 bases from J, leaving 14 bases between. The CDR3 runs to 12 residues. Germline CDR1 and CDR2: SGHRS and YFSETQ. CDR3 loop: CASGITGSEQFF. The CDR3 nucleotides are TGCGCCAGCGGAATAACAGGGAGTGAGCAGTTCTTC.

The V and J genes are TRBV11-2 and TRBJ2-5; D might be TRBD2 (7 bases). Germline CDR1 and CDR2: SGHAT and FQNNGV. This CDR3 contains 14 residues. Trimming took off 6 bases at V and 4 bases at J, with 15 bases between the two ends. CDR3 region: CASRRGGGRETQYF. In DNA form, the CDR3 reads TGTGCCAGCAGGCGTGGCGGGGGCAGAGAGACCCAGTACTTC. The entire variable domain, with the rest obtained from reference TRBV11-2 and TRBJ2-5, is as follows: EAGVAQSPRYKIIEKRQSVAFWCNPISGHATLYWYQQILGQGPKLLIQFQNNGVVDDSQLPKDRFSAERLKGVDSTLKIQPAKLEDSAVYLCASRRGGGRETQYFGPGTRLLVL.

This clone was seen a single time. The rearrangement uses TRBV7-8 and TRBJ1-5; D is possibly TRBD1 (5 bases). The V end lost 2 bases, the J end lost 4 bases, and 15 bases lay between the germline ends. CDR1 and CDR2 (germline): SGHVS, FQNEAQ. This CDR3 has 16 amino acids. The CDR3 region is CASSLLDVQANQPQHF. In nucleotides, the CDR3 is TGTGCCAGCAGCTTATTGGATGTACAGGCGAATCAGCCCCAGCATTTT.

The chain employs TRBV14 and TRBJ1-1, with D uncertain. CDR1 SGHDN and CDR2 FVKESK come from the germline V gene. The CDR3 is 16 amino acids. V dropped 0 bases and J dropped 0 bases, with 11 bases sitting between them. The CDR3 here is CASSQDKGILNTEAFF. The CDR3, as DNA: TGTGCCAGCAGCCAAGATAAGGGAATTCTGAACACTGAAGCTTTCTTT.

The genes are TRBV6-4 and TRBJ1-1; D not certain. CDR1 is MRHNA, CDR2 SNTAGT, per germline. CDR3 length: 13 residues. The ends were cut back, 6 bases at V and 4 bases at J, with 12 bases in the middle. The CDR3: CASSERVGTEAFF. The CDR3 DNA reads TGTGCCAGCAGCGAACGGGTTGGCACTGAAGCTTTCTTT.

This chain uses TRBV30 with TRBJ1-2; D may be TRBD1 (5 bases). Germline V CDR1 and CDR2: GTSNPN, SVGIG (reference sequence). V dropped 0 bases and J dropped 4 bases, with 9 bases sitting between them. This CDR3 is 13 amino acids long. In nucleotides, the CDR3 is TGTGCCTGGAGTGTAGACAGCTCCTATGGCTACACCTTC. This translates into CAWSVDSSYGYTF.

This chain uses TRBV6-1 with TRBJ1-5, with TRBD1 as a possible D gene (5 bases). The CDR3 contains 14 residues. Germline V gene sequence: CDR1 MNHNS, CDR2 SASEGT. V lost 7 bases to trimming and J lost 1 base, with 11 bases between them. This chain's CDR3 is CASNSRGSNQPQHF. The CDR3 DNA sequence: TGTGCCAGCAATTCCCGGGGGAGCAATCAGCCCCAGCATTTT.

The genes are TRBV30 and TRBJ2-2; D gene unclear. CDR3 size: 13 residues. V dropped 5 bases and J dropped 6 bases, with 13 bases sitting between them. Germline CDR1 and CDR2: GTSNPN and SVGIG (reference sequence). The DNA for the CDR3 is TGTGCCTGGGGCCGCCAGGATCCCGGGGAGCTGTTTTTT. Encoded protein: CAWGRQDPGELFF.